This T cell receptor beta chain was recorded in a study of Ad26.COV2.S vaccination and SARS-CoV-2 variants. Profiled with immunoSEQ multiplex PCR; TCRdb holds only in-frame clones, not every one. The table lists 300,000 to 450,000 clones, around 84% of them singletons. Treatment denoted: around 19 received Ad26.COV2.S at low or high dose, single or two shots; about 5 received placebo; per-sample allocation not given. On day 63 after the first injection, vaccine and placebo recipients gave samples. The study used a vaccine consisting of an Ad26 vector that expressed Wuhan-strain SARS-CoV-2 spike. The sample was peripheral blood, taken in a trial of Ad26.COV2.S vaccine versus placebo. The TCR originated in a person between 18 and 59 years old who received the Ad26.COV2.S COVID-19 vaccine or a placebo.

CDR3 DNA: TGTGCCAGCAGTTACTTATTGGCAGATACGCAGTATTTT. Its translation is CASSYLLADTQYF. The chain uses TRBV6-5 and TRBJ2-3; no clear D. Trimming pared 1 base from V and 4 bases from J, leaving 6 bases between. The CDR3 runs to 13 residues. The germline CDR1 and CDR2 sequences are MNHEY and SVGAGI.